The source of this T cell receptor beta chain is a study of blood T cell repertoires in COVID-19. Turning to the study itself: Specimens from acute and convalescent COVID-19 originated in the United States, Italy and Spain. PBMCs, B-cell-depleted T cells, or T cells were the source of the cDNA or gDNA that made up the material.

Original methodology: It was from reference gene primer amplification that nucleated cell counts were estimated. Libraries were prepared by immunoSEQ multiplex PCR; TCRdb keeps only in-frame clonotypes and omits some of them. That table supplies the V and J calls and clone size; D and trimming were determined from the DNA. The sample contains 240,000 or so clones, about 81% of which appear only once. Specimen: peripheral blood. This clonotype was obtained from a woman in her sixties with active or convalescent COVID-19.

CDR3 in amino acids: CASSPGGHRSGNTIYF. CDR3 sequence (DNA): TGTGCCAGCAGCCCCGGGGGGCATCGGTCTGGAAACACCATATATTTT. This chain connects TRBV7-6 to TRBJ1-3, with D perhaps matching TRBD1 (6 bases). Germline CDR1 is SGHVS and CDR2 is FNYEAQ. V was cut by 5 bases and J by 1 base, with 15 bases left in between. This CDR3 is built from 16 residues.